This T cell receptor beta chain was sequenced for a study of regulatory T cells in long-lasting Graves disease (dated by TCRdb to the early 2020s). For the wider study: Patients with newly diagnosed Graves' disease had been on antithyroid drugs for under 3 months. Peripheral blood TCR sequencing and RNA sequencing compared persistent Graves' disease patients with newly diagnosed Graves' disease patients. The study took place in China and was registered as a clinical trial. A total of around 35 samples underwent TCR sequencing: 13 from persistent and around 20 from newly diagnosed Graves' disease patients. Study-wide conclusions, independent of this receptor: The study examined only peripheral blood because the primary lesion, thyroid tissue, could not be accessed. Persistent patients shared more public clonotypes among themselves (over 2,500) than newly diagnosed patients did (roughly 910). Sequencing and analysis were restricted to the TCR beta chain. The authors noted that the small sample size was a limitation that may lower accuracy. Compared with newly diagnosed patients, persistent Graves' disease patients had lower TCR Shannon entropy and fewer highly expanded clones, which suggests clonal expansion. Preferential use of TRBV28, TRBJ1-2 and TRBJ2-5 was observed in persistent disease, whereas TRBV20-1 and TRBJ2-1 were favored in newly diagnosed disease.

From the cysteine through the phenylalanine, the CDR3 covers 13 amino acids. Only the CDR3 DNA stays, 39 bases, in frame from base 1. The CDR1 and CDR2 encoded by the germline V gene are LGHNT and FRNRAP. V and J lose 3 bases and 10 bases, and a span of 13 bases separates them. Libraries were made using multiplex PCR. Sequencing was performed on an Illumina HiSeq 4000. CDR3 regions were amplified by Arm-PCR with iRepertoire HTBI primers to construct TCR beta libraries. Before sequencing, the PCR products underwent gel purification. On the study's bioinformatics: A total of around 66 TRBV and about 13 TRBJ segments were identified across samples and were used for gene usage analysis of CDR3 amino acid clonotypes. COPE and FqMerger were used to merge the filtered high-quality paired reads into contigs. Contigs were aligned with BLAST to IMGT TRBV, TRBD and TRBJ reference genes, and CDR3 was defined per IMGT. Any clonotype with a frequency above 0.1% was classified as a highly expanded clone. Shannon entropy was used to measure repertoire diversity, and the Gini coefficient was used to measure V-J evenness. A clonotype was considered public if more than one individual shared it. In TCRdb, the public reads were trimmed at Q25 with fastp and aligned with MiXCR, with productive beta chains retained. CDR3 protein duplicates are merged, each entry listing the most common genes and DNA. The V and J calls and clone size are TCRdb's, not the authors'. This sample is represented by some 600,000 distinct CDR3 sequences; 16% of them were singletons. The ten largest clones take up around 11% of the sample.

At least ten counts were recorded for this clonotype. The antigen it binds to is not known. One base away there is no much larger clone; base qualities are not given. The time point tag for this specimen amounts to: newly diagnosed GD, antithyroid drugs for less than 3 months. For both TCR sequencing and RNA sequencing, RNA was extracted from PBMCs using TRIzol. Graves' disease was diagnosed according to American Thyroid Association guidelines. Patients for the study were recruited at an endocrinology department in Xi'an, China. Each patient gave 9 to 10 milliliters of peripheral blood, collected in an EDTA anticoagulant tube. Ficoll Paque Plus density gradient separation was used to isolate PBMCs, and no further T cell sorting was done. An Agilent 2100 Bioanalyzer and agarose gel were used to check RNA quality, and a NanoDrop 2000 was used to measure RNA concentration. These data were also reused for a study on T cells in Graves' hyperthyroidism and ophthalmopathy. The second study also describes: Stable Graves' hyperthyroidism was defined as no progression to ophthalmopathy during 18 months of follow-up. The hyperthyroidism patients were between 18 and 65 years old and newly diagnosed, with a disease duration of less than 2 months. Any patient with an uncontrolled infection, another autoimmune disease, pregnancy or lactation was excluded. Diagnoses were established on the basis of clinical symptoms, serum thyroxine and TRAb, thyroid ultrasound, and orbital computed tomography. The first round of RT-PCR for the TCR CDR3 was performed with the HTBI primer set and the Qiagen OneStep RT-PCR kit. Most expanded thyroid clonotypes (frequency above 0.001) were also found in blood, which suggests that blood repertoires may mirror thyroid immune responses. A model built on a 13 V-J signature distinguished ophthalmopathy from stable hyperthyroidism, reaching around 88% sensitivity and about 81% specificity in cross-validation and 80%/75% in testing. During validation, the model predicted progression to ophthalmopathy a median of about 5.9 months ahead of onset, with around 71% sensitivity and 72% to 80% specificity. TCR V-J signatures able to tell the groups apart were searched for in a discovery cohort of 90 to 100 patients, of whom more than 40 had Graves' ophthalmopathy and about 60 had stable Graves' hyperthyroidism. Prospective prediction of ophthalmopathy was tested in an independent validation cohort consisting of about 19 hyperthyroidism patients and some 17 patients who later progressed to ophthalmopathy. The 100 or so discovery patients were randomly split 7:3 into training and test sets. In addition, the study compared T-cell repertoires in thyroid tissue and in blood from roughly six Graves' hyperthyroidism patients. Once sampling was done, hyperthyroidism patients were given methimazole at a starting dose of 30 mg daily, whereas ophthalmopathy patients were given high-dose intravenous methylprednisolone. Libraries were constructed in a second round of multiplex PCR, after which size selection and purification were performed. Libraries were sequenced paired-end with 100 bp reads on an Illumina HiSeq2000. SOAPnuke was used to process the raw data, throwing out any read that contained adapters or uncalled bases, had a mean Phred below 15, or lacked an exact constant-primer or identifier match. High-quality paired reads were merged with COPE v1.2.5, and unique nucleotide sequences were defined as clonotypes. Clonotypes were aligned to IMGT TRBV, TRBD and TRBJ reference segments using MiTCR v1.1. The analysis was restricted to V-J combinations with a frequency above 0.0001, which together covered roughly 99% of the repertoires. A TCS score was defined as the ratio of F50 (clonal expansion) to E x V (chaos), with BLOSUM62-based TCRdist applied between CDR3 peptides within each V-J. Welch's t-statistics and random forest reduced roughly 530 V-J features to 13, which were used in a naive Bayes classifier (R e1071). Sample size was not statistically predetermined, and investigators were not blinded to group allocation. The paper describes TCR Vbeta CDR3 sequencing of 120 to 150 peripheral blood samples, made up of about 41 ophthalmopathy patients, approximately 76 hyperthyroidism patients and roughly 17 progressor patients.

The sequence came from a man in his late teens or twenties with Graves disease. Donor details come from another sample of the same person, matched by shared clones. The sequence joins TRBV12-5 to TRBJ2-1, with TRBD2 as a weak D call on 5 bases. The source material was peripheral blood mononuclear cells (PBMCs), sampled at new diagnosis, from a patient treated with antithyroid drugs. CDR3 sequence: CASGLSTRGEQFF. The nucleotide sequence reads TGTGCTAGTGGTTTATCCACACGCGGGGAGCAGTTCTTC. The CDR3, completed at both ends by the reference TRBV12-5 and TRBJ2-1 genes, gives the full variable domain DARVTQTPRHKVTEMGQEVTMRCQPILGHNTVFWYRQTMMQGLELLAYFRNRAPLDDSGMPKDRFSAEMPDATLATLKIQPSEPRDSAVYFCASGLSTRGEQFFGPGTRLTVL.